This T cell receptor beta chain was sequenced for a study of OX40 agonist ivuxolimab in advanced cancers. Study-level background: Every 2 weeks, patients received ivuxolimab intravenously, dosed at 0.01 to 10 mg/kg. A diagnosis of hepatocellular carcinoma, melanoma, renal cell or head and neck cancer was present in dose-escalation patients.

CDR1 and CDR2 (germline): LGHNA, YNFKEQ. After removal of 8 bases from V and 6 bases from J, the junction contained 7 bases not matched to a gene. This CDR3 has 13 amino acids. Using immunoSEQ multiplex PCR, the repertoire was profiled, and TCRdb retains in-frame clones only, with some absent. The table has roughly 66,000 clones, roughly four fifths seen once. The gene calls are TRBV4-2 and TRBJ2-1; 7 positions match TRBD2. Material: CD4+ or CD8+ T cells sorted from blood, obtained in a trial of the OX40 agonist ivuxolimab. The receptor was derived from an adult with an advanced solid tumor such as melanoma, head and neck, liver or kidney cancer. The CDR3 DNA sequence: TGTGCCAGCGGAACTAGCGTCAGCAATGAGCAGTTCTTC. Its translation: CASGTSVSNEQFF.